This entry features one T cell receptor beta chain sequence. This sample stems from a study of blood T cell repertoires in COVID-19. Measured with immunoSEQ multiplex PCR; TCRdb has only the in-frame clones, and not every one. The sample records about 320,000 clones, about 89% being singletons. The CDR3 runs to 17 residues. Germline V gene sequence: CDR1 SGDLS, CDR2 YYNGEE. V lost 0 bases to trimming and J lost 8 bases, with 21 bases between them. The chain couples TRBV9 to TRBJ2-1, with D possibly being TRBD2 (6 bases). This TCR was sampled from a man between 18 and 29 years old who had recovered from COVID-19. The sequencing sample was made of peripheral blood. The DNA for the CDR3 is TGTGCCAGCAGCGTAGAGGCGGGACCTCTCCGGACACATGAGCAGTTCTTC. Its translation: CASSVEAGPLRTHEQFF.